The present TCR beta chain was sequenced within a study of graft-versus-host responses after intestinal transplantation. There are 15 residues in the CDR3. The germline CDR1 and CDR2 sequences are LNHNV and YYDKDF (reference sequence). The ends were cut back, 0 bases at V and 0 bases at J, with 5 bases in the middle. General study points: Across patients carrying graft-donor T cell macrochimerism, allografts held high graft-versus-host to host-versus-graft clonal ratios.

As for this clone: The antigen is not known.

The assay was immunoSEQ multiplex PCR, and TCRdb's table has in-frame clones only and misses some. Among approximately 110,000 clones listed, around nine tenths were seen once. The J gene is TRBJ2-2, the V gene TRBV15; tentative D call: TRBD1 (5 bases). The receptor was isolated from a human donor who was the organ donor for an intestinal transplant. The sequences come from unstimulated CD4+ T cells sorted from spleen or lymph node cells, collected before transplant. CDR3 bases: TGTGCCACCAGCAGAGACAGGGCGAACACCGGGGAGCTGTTTTTT. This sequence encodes CATSRDRANTGELFF.